Listed below are T cell receptor beta chains from one sample, sequenced in a study of cytomegalovirus exposure and HLA in healthy donors. Measured with immunoSEQ multiplex PCR; TCRdb has only the in-frame clones, and not every one. This sample yields 140,000 or so clones, of which 60% to 80% are seen a single time; 1.5% to 2% belongs to the top ten. Sequencing was carried out using PBMCs. The receptors were sampled from a woman between 25 and 40 years old in good health and CMV-seronegative. Each CDR3 is given with its conserved first and last residue. D genes are given only for firm matches. Some rows mark clone size as missing; the rest say once, few, many or name a class of expanded clone.

d_call cdr3_length clone_size j_call v_call cdr3_aa cdr3_nt
TRBD2 15 once TRBJ2-5 TRBV9 CASSASGRGEETQYF TGTGCCAGCAGCGCTAGCGGGAGGGGGGAAGAGACCCAGTACTTC
TRBD2 14 . TRBJ2-3 TRBV29-1 CSVGLAGGTDTQYF TGCAGCGTTGGACTAGCGGGGGGCACAGATACGCAGTATTTT
. 18 . TRBJ2-2 TRBV21-1 CASSKGGIWSGGTGELFF TGTGCCAGCAGCAAAGGGGGTATCTGGTCCGGAGGGACCGGGGAGCTGTTTTTT
. 15 . TRBJ2-5 TRBV18 CASSPRPSSWETQYF TGTGCCAGCTCCCCTCGGCCTTCTAGCTGGGAGACCCAGTACTTC
. 14 once TRBJ1-1 TRBV5-4 CASSPEYSNTEAFF TGTGCCAGCAGCCCCGAATACAGTAACACTGAAGCTTTCTTT
TRBD2 17 . TRBJ2-1 TRBV10-3 CAISESRASGDHNEQFF TGTGCCATCAGTGAGTCTCGGGCTAGCGGGGACCACAATGAGCAGTTCTTC
TRBD1 15 . TRBJ1-2 TRBV28 CASSGGQWTNYGYTF TGTGCCAGCAGCGGGGGACAGTGGACTAACTATGGCTACACCTTC
TRBD1 15 . TRBJ1-3 TRBV28 CASSDRTGVGNTIYF TGTGCCAGCAGTGATAGGACAGGGGTGGGAAACACCATATATTTT
TRBD1 16 once TRBJ1-3 TRBV5-1 CASSLLDREAGNTIYF TGCGCCAGCAGCTTGTTAGACAGGGAGGCTGGAAACACCATATATTTT
. 11 . TRBJ1-2 TRBV28 CASSEGGGYTF TGTGCCAGCTCCGAGGGGGGGGGCTACACCTTC
. 14 . TRBJ2-2 TRBV19 CASSSQADTGELFF TGTGCCAGTAGTTCCCAAGCTGACACCGGGGAGCTGTTTTTT
. 14 . TRBJ1-2 TRBV21-1 CASSNRGGACGYTF TGTGCCAGCAGCAATAGGGGGGGTGCGTGCGGCTACACCTTC
. 16 . TRBJ1-5 TRBV2 CASSLPRQGGNQPQHF TGTGCCAGCAGTCTCCCCAGGCAGGGCGGCAATCAGCCCCAGCATTTT
. 17 . TRBJ2-7 TRBV28 CASSLSSRRKSSYEQYF TGTGCCAGCAGTTTATCTTCTAGGCGGAAGAGCTCCTACGAGCAGTACTTC
. 16 . TRBJ1-4 TRBV4-2 CASSQGPIATNEKLFF TGTGCCAGCAGCCAAGGTCCAATTGCAACTAATGAAAAACTGTTTTTT
. 14 . TRBJ2-1 TRBV7-8 CASSSTYYSNEQFF TGTGCCAGCAGCTCGACGTACTATTCCAATGAGCAGTTCTTC
. 12 few TRBJ2-7 TRBV10-2 CASSVGGYEQYF TGCGCCAGCAGTGTCGGGGGTTACGAGCAGTACTTC
TRBD1 15 . TRBJ2-5 TRBV6-5 CASSPGTGVLETQYF TGTGCCAGCAGTCCGGGGACAGGGGTTTTGGAGACCCAGTACTTC
. 12 . TRBJ1-2 TRBV5-1 CASSSDTYGYTF TGCGCCAGCAGCTCCGACACCTATGGCTACACCTTC
. 17 . TRBJ2-3 TRBV5-6 CASTRAQLRTSTDTQYF TGTGCCAGCACCCGGGCCCAACTAAGGACTAGCACAGATACGCAGTATTTT
. 13 . TRBJ2-7 TRBV10-1 CASSEREGYEQYF TGCGCCAGCAGCGAGCGAGAGGGATACGAGCAGTACTTC
. 13 . TRBJ2-7 TRBV27 CASSFGTYYEQYF TGTGCCAGCAGTTTTGGGACTTACTACGAGCAGTACTTC
. 12 . TRBJ1-2 TRBV2 CAKGGWGYGYTF TGTGCCAAGGGAGGATGGGGCTATGGCTACACCTTC
TRBD1 15 . TRBJ1-1 TRBV5-1 CASSLQGAENTEAFF TGCGCCAGCAGCTTACAGGGGGCCGAGAACACTGAAGCTTTCTTT
. 14 . TRBJ2-1 TRBV7-9 CASRVSSSYNEQFF TGTGCCAGCAGAGTGAGTAGCTCCTACAATGAGCAGTTCTTC
TRBD1 15 . TRBJ2-3 TRBV2 CASSGQTGTTDTQYF TGTGCCAGCAGTGGACAGACAGGGACCACAGATACGCAGTATTTT
TRBD1 16 . TRBJ1-2 TRBV7-9 CASSSGRDRINYGYTF TGTGCCAGCAGCTCAGGGCGGGACAGAATTAACTATGGCTACACCTTC
TRBD2 18 . TRBJ2-2 TRBV7-6 CASSLVSTSGLNTGELFF TGTGCCAGCAGCTTAGTGTCCACTAGCGGACTGAACACCGGGGAGCTGTTTTTT
. 15 . TRBJ1-2 TRBV5-5 CASSLGYVTGDGYTF TGTGCCAGCAGCTTGGGGTATGTCACGGGGGATGGCTACACCTTC
. 18 . TRBJ2-1 TRBV4-1 CASSQVGRRPSSYNEQFF TGCGCCAGCAGCCAAGTCGGCAGGAGGCCTAGCTCCTACAATGAGCAGTTCTTC
TRBD2 16 . TRBJ2-3 TRBV9 CASSVVGSGGTDTQYF TGTGCCAGCAGCGTAGTGGGTAGCGGGGGCACAGATACGCAGTATTTT
TRBD2 19 . TRBJ2-2 TRBV9 CASSVGSVTSGANTGELFF TGTGCCAGCAGCGTCGGATCCGTGACTAGCGGGGCGAACACCGGGGAGCTGTTTTTT
. 14 . TRBJ1-6 TRBV6-5 CASSEQQGNSPLHF TGTGCCAGCAGTGAACAACAGGGAAATTCACCCCTCCACTTT
. 14 . TRBJ1-2 TRBV30 CAWSRRDTPYGYTF TGTGCCTGGAGTCGCCGGGACACTCCCTATGGCTACACCTTC
. 10 . TRBJ1-6 TRBV30 CAHGYGALHF TGTGCCCATGGTTACGGGGCCCTCCACTTT
TRBD1 14 . TRBJ2-3 TRBV9 CASSRQGTSDTQYF TGTGCCAGCAGTCGACAGGGGACGAGTGATACGCAGTATTTT
. 15 few TRBJ1-2 TRBV2 CASSRGQPRDYGYTF TGTGCCAGCAGCCGAGGGCAGCCAAGGGACTATGGCTACACCTTC
. 16 . TRBJ2-2 TRBV4-2 CASSQAQGINTGELFF TGTGCCAGCAGCCAAGCCCAGGGGATCAACACCGGGGAGCTGTTTTTT
. 13 . TRBJ2-7 TRBV19 CASSIKRGGEQYF TGTGCCAGTAGTATCAAAAGAGGGGGCGAGCAGTACTTC
TRBD2 15 . TRBJ2-1 TRBV10-3 CAIRPGLADYNEQFF TGTGCCATCAGGCCGGGACTAGCGGACTACAATGAGCAGTTCTTC
. 14 . TRBJ1-5 TRBV5-1 CASSWGELNQPQHF TGCGCCAGCAGCTGGGGGGAGTTAAATCAGCCCCAGCATTTT
. 11 . TRBJ2-1 TRBV11-2 CASSVTNEQFF TGTGCCAGCAGCGTGACTAATGAGCAGTTCTTC
TRBD1 16 . TRBJ1-1 TRBV2 CASSESPAGGNTEAFF TGTGCCAGCAGTGAAAGTCCCGCAGGGGGGAACACTGAAGCTTTCTTT
. 14 . TRBJ1-2 TRBV7-2 CASSLIGSNYGYTF TGTGCCAGCAGCTTGATTGGGAGTAACTATGGCTACACCTTC
. 18 . TRBJ2-5 TRBV21-1 CASSPHVWSGDPGETQYF TGTGCCAGCAGCCCCCACGTTTGGTCAGGGGACCCGGGAGAGACCCAGTACTTC
TRBD2 14 . TRBJ2-1 TRBV28 CASSPQAVTRGGFF TGTGCCAGCAGTCCCCAAGCGGTCACGCGCGGGGGGTTCTTC
TRBD1 14 . TRBJ1-1 TRBV5-4 CASSPRQGYTEAFF TGTGCCAGCAGCCCCCGACAGGGGTACACTGAAGCTTTCTTT
TRBD1 15 . TRBJ1-2 TRBV6-5 CASSANRGPVDGYTF TGTGCCAGCAGTGCCAACAGGGGCCCTGTGGATGGCTACACCTTC
. 11 . TRBJ2-5 TRBV20-1 CSAQRSKTQYF TGCAGTGCTCAGAGGTCGAAGACCCAGTACTTC
TRBD2 15 . TRBJ2-1 TRBV5-4 CASSSRTSGYNEQFF TGTGCCAGCAGCTCACGGACTAGCGGGTACAATGAGCAGTTCTTC
. 14 . TRBJ1-2 TRBV6-1 CASSEMEQNYGYTF TGTGCCAGCAGTGAAATGGAACAGAACTATGGCTACACCTTC
TRBD1 16 . TRBJ2-3 TRBV5-1 CASREGTEIYTDTQYF TGCGCCAGCAGGGAAGGGACAGAAATTTACACAGATACGCAGTATTTT
. 13 few TRBJ2-5 TRBV2 CASSELAQETQYF TGTGCCAGCAGTGAACTAGCGCAAGAGACCCAGTACTTC
TRBD1 13 . TRBJ2-5 TRBV4-1 CASSQPTGGTQYF TGCGCCAGCAGCCAACCGACAGGGGGGACCCAGTACTTC
TRBD1 13 . TRBJ2-7 TRBV28 CASSPGQNYEQYF TGTGCCAGCAGCCCGGGACAGAACTACGAGCAGTACTTC
. 15 . TRBJ1-6 TRBV18 CASSPRRDDNSPLHF TGTGCCAGCTCACCTCGCCGCGATGATAATTCACCCCTCCACTTT
. 16 . TRBJ2-5 TRBV11-2 CASSLLEGAGQETQYF TGTGCCAGCAGCTTATTGGAGGGGGCTGGGCAAGAGACCCAGTACTTC
TRBD2 17 . TRBJ2-5 TRBV5-1 CASSLGLAGTLQETQYF TGCGCCAGCAGCTTGGGGCTAGCGGGTACGCTTCAGGAGACCCAGTACTTC
TRBD1 15 . TRBJ1-4 TRBV7-8 CASSFRQGSGEKLFF TGTGCCAGCAGCTTCAGACAGGGGTCTGGGGAAAAACTGTTTTTT